This is a list of T cell receptor beta chains from one sample in a study of blood T cell repertoires in COVID-19. The assay was immunoSEQ multiplex PCR, and TCRdb's table has in-frame clones only and misses some. The sample lists 250,000 to 300,000 clones; 88% were seen once. The sample taken for sequencing was peripheral blood. The source is a woman aged 25 to 39 with COVID-19, enrolled during active disease. Each CDR3 is given with its conserved first and last residue. A D gene is named only where the DNA matches it firmly. Rows may omit the clone size; those that give it use once, few, many or a size class.

TGTGCCAGCAGCTTAGCGGGAGGGGCGATGAACACTGAAGCTTTCTTT	CASSLAGGAMNTEAFF	-	TRBV7-9	-	TRBJ1-1
TGTGCCATCAGAGACCCTACAGGTAAAAGCAATCAGCCCCAGCATTTT	CAIRDPTGKSNQPQHF	-	TRBV10-3	-	TRBJ1-5
TGTGCCAGCAGTTCCCGGGACACCCACACAGATACGCAGTATTTT	CASSSRDTHTDTQYF	-	TRBV25-1	-	TRBJ2-3
TGTGCCAGCGTATTCGAACGGTGGGGCTCGGGCGGGGAGCTGTTTTTT	CASVFERWGSGGELFF	-	TRBV7-8	-	TRBJ2-2
TGTGCCAGCAGCTTGCCTAGCGGGAGTGATACGCAGTATTTT	CASSLPSGSDTQYF	-	TRBV5-5	TRBD2	TRBJ2-3
TGCGCCAGCAGCGAACTCGCAACTAATGAAAAACTGTTTTTT	CASSELATNEKLFF	few	TRBV5-1	-	TRBJ1-4
TGCAGCGTTGAAGAAAAGGGGGCTAGCACAGATACGCAGTATTTT	CSVEEKGASTDTQYF	-	TRBV29-1	TRBD1	TRBJ2-3
TGTGCCAGTAGTTCCCCCGGGACTTCAGGATCCTACGAGCAGTACTTC	CASSSPGTSGSYEQYF	once	TRBV19	-	TRBJ2-7
TGCAGTGCTGGTGGTTCCACCTATAATTCACCCCTCCACTTT	CSAGGSTYNSPLHF	-	TRBV20-1	-	TRBJ1-6
TGTGCCAGTAGTAGACAGGGTTTCCAAGAGACCCAGTACTTC	CASSRQGFQETQYF	-	TRBV19	TRBD1	TRBJ2-5
TGCGCCAGCAGCAAGACAGGGGAAGGAGGCTACACCTTC	CASSKTGEGGYTF	-	TRBV4-1	TRBD1	TRBJ1-2
TGTGCCAGCAGTGAAGGTACAGGGAGAGGTACCCAGTACTTC	CASSEGTGRGTQYF	-	TRBV2	-	TRBJ2-5
TGTGCCAGCAGCCACCGACAGGCCCTGAACACTGAAGCTTTCTTT	CASSHRQALNTEAFF	-	TRBV7-9	-	TRBJ1-1
TGTGCCAGCAGTTTATTAGGGGCTTCTGGCTACACCTTC	CASSLLGASGYTF	-	TRBV12-3/TRBV12-4	-	TRBJ1-2
TGTGCCAGCAGCTTAGTAGCGGGGGCGAGCAATCAGCCCCAGCATTTT	CASSLVAGASNQPQHF	-	TRBV7-2	-	TRBJ1-5
TGTGCCAGCAGCACGCCCGGACAGGGGCACAATGAGCAGTTCTTC	CASSTPGQGHNEQFF	-	TRBV6-5	TRBD1	TRBJ2-1
TGTGCCAGTAGTATAAACAGGGGAAATCAGCCCCAGCATTTT	CASSINRGNQPQHF	-	TRBV19	TRBD1	TRBJ1-5
TGCGCCAGCAGCCAATCCTCGGGTGCCTATAATTCACCCCTCCACTTT	CASSQSSGAYNSPLHF	-	TRBV4-1	-	TRBJ1-6
TGCAGCGTTGCAGACAGGGGGATTGTTGGCAATCAGCCCCAGCATTTT	CSVADRGIVGNQPQHF	-	TRBV29-1	TRBD1	TRBJ1-5
TGTGCCAGCAGCGTAGGTCCCACAAGGCGGGTCGCAGATACGCAGTATTTT	CASSVGPTRRVADTQYF	once	TRBV9	-	TRBJ2-3
TGTGCCAGCAGCGTAGGGGGCAATTCACCCCTCCACTTT	CASSVGGNSPLHF	-	TRBV9	-	TRBJ1-6
TGCGCCAGCAGCCCCGGGGCGGGGCGGAATGAGCAGTTCTTC	CASSPGAGRNEQFF	-	TRBV5-1	-	TRBJ2-1
TGCAGCGTTGGCAGGGCCGCTTCCTACGAGCAGTACTTC	CSVGRAASYEQYF	once	TRBV29-1	-	TRBJ2-7
TGTGCCAGGCGGACAGGGGGCTTTTCTTCTGGGGCCAACGTCCTGACTTTC	CARRTGGFSSGANVLTF	-	TRBV2	TRBD1	TRBJ2-6
TGTGCCAGCAGTTCTAGCGCCATGCCCTACGAGCAGTACTTC	CASSSSAMPYEQYF	-	TRBV27	-	TRBJ2-7
TGTGCCAGCAGCCAAGATCGCAGTAGCTCTACCTACGAGCAGTACTTC	CASSQDRSSSTYEQYF	-	TRBV4-2	-	TRBJ2-7
TGTGCCGCGGGGGGGGGTCGAGGCAATCAGCCCCAGCATTTT	CAAGGGRGNQPQHF	-	TRBV28	-	TRBJ1-5
TGTGCCAGCAGCCCTGGGACTGAGCAAGAGACCCAGTACTTC	CASSPGTEQETQYF	-	TRBV9	-	TRBJ2-5
TGTGCCAGCAGTAACAGGGGGAATGAGCAGTTCTTC	CASSNRGNEQFF	once	TRBV2	TRBD1	TRBJ2-1
TGTGCCAGCAGCTTGGGACAGGGCTCTGGAAACACCATATATTTT	CASSLGQGSGNTIYF	-	TRBV7-6	TRBD1	TRBJ1-3
TGCAGTGCTTCACAGGGGTACGAGCAGTACTTC	CSASQGYEQYF	-	TRBV20-1	TRBD1	TRBJ2-7
TGTGCCAGCAGTCTCCTGACAAGAGGGTCAGATACGCAGTATTTT	CASSLLTRGSDTQYF	-	TRBV28	-	TRBJ2-3
TGTGCCATCAGCGCGGGACAGGGCCCCTCCTTC	CAISAGQGPSF	-	TRBV10-3	TRBD1	TRBJ2-7
TGTGCCAGCAGCTTAGCTAATCCGGGACAGGTGGGCGGCTACACCTTC	CASSLANPGQVGGYTF	-	TRBV7-2	TRBD1	TRBJ1-2
TGTGCCAGCTCACCGACAGACGGAATGAACACTGAAGCTTTCTTT	CASSPTDGMNTEAFF	-	TRBV18	-	TRBJ1-1
TGTGCCACCTTACCCCTGGGGACTAGCGGATACTCCTACGAGCAGTACTTC	CATLPLGTSGYSYEQYF	-	TRBV28	TRBD2	TRBJ2-7
TGTGCCACCAGTAACCACTTAAACACCGGGGAGCTGTTTTTT	CATSNHLNTGELFF	-	TRBV24-1	-	TRBJ2-2
TGTGCCAGCAGTGTACGAGGGAGTGGGCGCAATCAGCCCCAGCATTTT	CASSVRGSGRNQPQHF	once	TRBV6-1	-	TRBJ1-5
TGTGCCAGCAGCCTCGGAGGTCGTACAGATACGCAGTATTTT	CASSLGGRTDTQYF	-	TRBV9	-	TRBJ2-3
TGTGCCAGCTCACCACCGCCCGCGGGGAACACTGAAGCTTTCTTT	CASSPPPAGNTEAFF	few	TRBV18	-	TRBJ1-1
TGCAGCGTTCGCGGGAGTGTCTACGAGCAGTACTTC	CSVRGSVYEQYF	-	TRBV29-1	TRBD2	TRBJ2-7
TGTGCCAGCAGGTTTCGTACTAATGAAAAACTGTTTTTT	CASRFRTNEKLFF	few	TRBV2	-	TRBJ1-4
TGTGCCAGCAGCCCAGTCCCTCTAGCCTTGGCTTTCCATGAGCAGTTCTTC	CASSPVPLALAFHEQFF	-	TRBV6-2/TRBV6-3	-	TRBJ2-1
TGTGCCAGCAGGGGGGGTGAAAAACTGTTTTTT	CASRGGEKLFF	-	TRBV28	-	TRBJ1-4
TGTGCCACCAGTGAGGACCGGGGGGGTGCCTACAATGAGCAGTTCTTC	CATSEDRGGAYNEQFF	-	TRBV24-1	TRBD2	TRBJ2-1